The following is a TCR beta chain sequence with its context. PCR was performed using 60 Vbeta and 13 Jbeta primers. Profiled with immunoSEQ multiplex PCR; TCRdb holds only in-frame clones, not every one. This sample has around 140,000 clones, with about two thirds found just once. The data were obtained in a study of cytomegalovirus exposure and HLA in healthy donors. As for the study in general: Membership in the Caucasian-associated ancestry cluster was found for approximately 85% of approximately 400 genotyped donors.

The CDR3 runs to 13 residues. Per germline, CDR1 MDHEN and CDR2 SYDVKM. The V segment lost 6 bases and the J segment 8 bases; nucleotides outside the gene matches: 9. This TCR was recovered from a woman between 35 and 50 years old in good health and CMV-seronegative. The chain joins TRBV28 to TRBJ1-2, with 7 bases identical to TRBD1. Sequenced sample: PBMCs. CDR3: CASRLTTGRGYTF. The CDR3 coding sequence is TGTGCCAGCAGGTTAACGACAGGGCGAGGCTACACCTTC.